This TCR beta chain was recovered during a study of cytomegalovirus exposure and HLA in healthy donors. Study-wide points: TCR beta sequences reportedly predicted the HLA-A and HLA-B alleles of most subjects accurately. V- and J-gene trimming in TCR beta was tied to a missense DCLRE1C variant by an analysis performed later. Looking again later, the authors saw that most CMV-associated TCR beta chains seemed HLA-restricted.

Germline V CDR1 and CDR2: SNHLY, FYNNEI. Trimming at V came to 3 bases and at J to 0 bases, leaving 8 bases not matched to a gene. The CDR3 has 17 residues. Primers included in the PCR were 60 Vbeta and 13 Jbeta primers. Produced via immunoSEQ multiplex PCR; TCRdb's table is partial and in-frame only. The sample consists of approximately 100,000 clones, over 65% of them appearing once. As concerns this clone: Antigen: not known.

Source material: PBMCs. This rearrangement joins TRBV2 to TRBJ1-5; 7 nucleotides line up with TRBD1. The TCR originated in a female donor in good health and CMV-seropositive. Here the CDR3 DNA reads TGTGCCAGCAGTGAGACCGGGACAGAGTTTAGCAATCAGCCCCAGCATTTT. It specifies CASSETGTEFSNQPQHF.